These 18 T cell receptor beta chains came from one sample sequenced in a study of Graves' ophthalmopathy and Graves' hyperthyroidism. The sequenced template was RNA, covering the TCR beta CDR3 region. Second-round multiplex PCR came after first-round RT-PCR with HTBI primers. TCRdb re-called the multiplex PCR reads with MiXCR, one entry per CDR3 protein. Of some 160,000 distinct CDR3 sequences in the sample, just under 40% were seen once. The sample comprised peripheral blood. These receptors all stem from a man aged 30-40 years with Graves' ophthalmopathy.

The V gene is TRBV2, the J gene TRBJ2-5; 8 bases are shared with TRBD2. CDR3 size: 14 residues. The ends lost 6 bases at V and 1 base at J; junction bases unmatched: 4. Germline V CDR1 and CDR2: SNHLY, FYNNEI. CDR3 amino acids: CASRLLAAQETQYF. The CDR3 DNA reads TGTGCCAGCAGGTTACTAGCGGCCCAAGAGACCCAGTACTTC.

The chain uses TRBV20-1 and TRBJ2-7; possible D gene TRBD2, 6 bases. CDR3 length: 14 residues. Deletions cut 5 bases from V and 0 bases from J, with 14 bases between. Germline CDR1 DFQATT, CDR2 SNEGSKA (reference sequence). Written as DNA, the CDR3 is TGCAGTGCTGGAGGGACGGCGAGCTCCTACGAGCAGTACTTC. Protein: CSAGGTASSYEQYF.

The chain is built from TRBV19 and TRBJ1-5, with D unresolved. CDR1 LNHDA and CDR2 SQIVND come from the germline V gene (reference sequence). V lost 5 bases, J lost 0 bases, and 8 bases lay in between. The CDR3 covers 14 residues. The CDR3 DNA sequence: TGTGCCAGTAGTTTAAGGAATAGCAATCAGCCCCAGCATTTT. It specifies CASSLRNSNQPQHF.

This clonotype was detected ten times or more. The chain recombines TRBV6-5 with TRBJ1-6; 9 bases are a match to TRBD1. CDR1 is MNHEY and CDR2 is SVGAGI in the germline V gene. Trimming removed 5 bases from V and 9 bases from J; junction bases left unmatched: 8. CDR3 length: 15 residues. CDR3 bases: TGTGCCAGCAGTAGATCCGGGACAGGGAGTTCACCCCTCCACTTT. It translates to CASSRSGTGSSPLHF.

This clonotype was picked up many times. V usage is TRBV11-1 and J usage is TRBJ2-5, with 8 bases identical to TRBD2. V trimming: 4 bases; J trimming: 1 base; junction bases outside the gene matches: 14. The CDR3 sequence is 18 residues long. CDR1 SGHAT and CDR2 FQDESV come from the germline V gene (reference sequence). The CDR3 coding sequence is TGTGCCAGCAGCTCCGACCCAAGCCTACTAGCGGCCCAAGAGACCCAGTACTTC. It yields the protein CASSSDPSLLAAQETQYF.

The J gene is TRBJ1-1, the V gene TRBV12-3 or TRBV12-4; D is undetermined. V lost 5 bases and J 5 bases, leaving 12 bases between the germline ends. The CDR3 extends over 13 amino acids. For the CDR3, the DNA is TGTGCCAGCAGTCCCCCCTCCTTAACTGAAGCTTTCTTT. This sequence encodes CASSPPSLTEAFF.

The sample holds many counts of this clonotype. This chain connects TRBV12-3 or TRBV12-4 to TRBJ2-7; 8 bases match TRBD2. The J segment lost 5 bases and the V segment lost 5 bases, leaving 5 bases of the junction unmatched. The CDR3 spans 13 residues. The CDR3 region is CASSVGRANEQYF. CDR3 DNA: TGTGCCAGCAGTGTCGGGAGGGCCAACGAGCAGTACTTC.

There are many counts of this clonotype. A read error may produce the germline difference seen at one junction end. This chain links TRBV6-1 with TRBJ2-5; 7 nucleotides match TRBD2. CDR1 is MNHNS and CDR2 is SASEGT in the germline V gene. The CDR3 is made up of 15 amino acids. This CDR3 is CASSGPGGYQGTQYF. The CDR3 bases are TGTGCCAGCAGTGGCCCGGGAGGTTACCAAGGGACCCAGTACTTC.

Ten or more counts support this clonotype. The genes are TRBV20-1 and TRBJ2-1; 10 bases fit TRBD2. CDR3 length: 17 amino acids. Germline V gene sequence: CDR1 DFQATT, CDR2 SNEGSKA (reference sequence). Trimming at V came to 0 bases and at J to 2 bases, leaving 7 bases not matched to a gene. CDR3 DNA: TGCAGTGCTAGAGACCTACGACTAGCGGGCGCCTACAATGAGCAGTTCTTC. It translates to CSARDLRLAGAYNEQFF.

DNA of the CDR3: TGTGCCAGCAGCGTAGCGTCTAGTCCGGAGACCCAGTACTTC. Encoded protein: CASSVASSPETQYF. The chain combines TRBV9 with TRBJ2-5, with unresolved D. This CDR3 spans 14 amino acids. Germline V gene data show CDR1 as SGDLS and CDR2 as YYNGEE. V was clipped by 0 bases and J by 5 bases, with 11 bases between them.

There are many counts of this clonotype. This chain uses TRBV30 with TRBJ2-7; 8 bases map to TRBD1. The germline gives CDR1 GTSNPN, CDR2 SVGIG (reference sequence). The trim removed 3 bases at V and 3 bases at J, leaving 10 bases unmatched. The CDR3 contains 15 residues. CDR3 region: CAWRKPGQASYEQYF. CDR3 bases: TGTGCCTGGAGGAAGCCGGGACAGGCAAGCTACGAGCAGTACTTC.

This clonotype was seen many times. This chain uses TRBV12-5 with TRBJ1-3, with D perhaps matching TRBD1 (5 bases). The CDR3 length is 14 residues. The V end was cut by 9 bases, the J end by 2 bases, with 14 bases between. In germline, CDR1 is LGHNT, CDR2 FRNRAP. CDR3 DNA: TGTGCTAGGTGCCTACGGGGGGCTGGAAACACCATATATTTT. The encoded protein is CARCLRGAGNTIYF.

The V gene is TRBV20-1, the J gene TRBJ1-1; no clear D. Trimming took off 4 bases at V and 8 bases at J, with 14 bases between the two ends. From germline, CDR1 is DFQATT and CDR2 SNEGSKA (reference sequence). The CDR3 covers 12 residues. CDR3 bases: TGCAGTGCTAAAGAACGGGCCCCCGAAGCTTTCTTT. This codes for CSAKERAPEAFF.

The rearrangement uses TRBV6-1 and TRBJ2-7; D is possibly TRBD2 (7 bases). CDR1 MNHNS and CDR2 SASEGT come from the germline V gene. The CDR3 contains 12 residues. Trimming cost V 6 bases and J 5 bases, with 11 bases left between them. CDR3 region: CASRQGRDEQYF. In nucleotides, the CDR3 is TGTGCCAGCAGGCAGGGGAGGGACGAGCAGTACTTC.

This sequence joins TRBV20-1 and TRBJ1-6; 8 bases agree with TRBD1. The germline gives CDR1 DFQATT, CDR2 SNEGSKA (reference sequence). V lost 3 bases to trimming and J lost 9 bases; unmatched junction nucleotides: 7. CDR3 length: 14 residues. The DNA for the CDR3 is TGCAGTGCTAGTGGACAGGGAGTAGCTTCACCCCTCCACTTT. Amino acid sequence: CSASGQGVASPLHF.

This clonotype has a handful of counts. The gene calls are TRBV11-3 and TRBJ2-7; 8 bases agree with TRBD1. CDR3 length: 12 residues. In germline, CDR1 is SGHNT, CDR2 YENEEA. V shed 4 bases and J 6 bases; nucleotides not matched to a gene: 2. The DNA for the CDR3 is TGTGCCAGCAGCTACAGGGGGTTCGAGCAGTACTTC. Translated: CASSYRGFEQYF. The complete variable domain, with remaining parts taken from reference TRBV11-3 and TRBJ2-7, reads EAGVVQSPRYKIIEKKQPVAFWCNPISGHNTLYWYLQNLGQGPELLIRYENEEAVDDSQLPKDRFSAERLKGVDSTLKIQPAELGDSAVYLCASSYRGFEQYFGPGTRLTVT.

V gene TRBV11-2 combines with J gene TRBJ2-1; TRBD2 matches at 12 bases. In germline, CDR1 is SGHAT, CDR2 FQNNGV. The V and J ends lost 7 bases and 4 bases, in that order; junction bases with no gene match: 8. The CDR3 contains 16 residues. The CDR3 here is CASTVLAGGLYNEQFF. CDR3 coding DNA: TGTGCCAGCACCGTACTAGCGGGAGGACTATACAATGAGCAGTTCTTC.

This clonotype was seen at least ten times. The chain employs TRBV6-2 or TRBV6-3 and TRBJ2-2; D gene uncertain. This CDR3 spans 13 amino acids. Trimming stripped 8 bases from V and 6 bases from J, with 13 bases between. Germline-derived CDR1 and CDR2 are MNHEY and SVGEGT. CDR3 bases: TGTGCCAGCCGATTCTGGGTATCCGGGGAGCTGTTTTTT. It yields the protein CASRFWVSGELFF.